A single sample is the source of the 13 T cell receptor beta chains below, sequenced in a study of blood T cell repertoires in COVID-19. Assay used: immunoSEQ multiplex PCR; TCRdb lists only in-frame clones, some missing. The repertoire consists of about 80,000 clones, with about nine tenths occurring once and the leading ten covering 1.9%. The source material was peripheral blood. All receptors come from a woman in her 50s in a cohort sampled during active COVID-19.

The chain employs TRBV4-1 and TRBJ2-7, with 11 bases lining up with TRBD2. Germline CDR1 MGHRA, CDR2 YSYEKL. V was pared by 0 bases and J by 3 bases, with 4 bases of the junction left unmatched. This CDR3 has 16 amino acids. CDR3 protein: CASSQELAGGHYEQYF. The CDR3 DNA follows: TGCGCCAGCAGCCAAGAATTAGCGGGAGGGCACTACGAGCAGTACTTC.

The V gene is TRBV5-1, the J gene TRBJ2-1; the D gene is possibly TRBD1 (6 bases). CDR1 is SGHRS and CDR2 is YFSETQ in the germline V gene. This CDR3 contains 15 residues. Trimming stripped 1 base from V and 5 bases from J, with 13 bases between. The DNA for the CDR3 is TGCGCCAGCAGCTTGAACAGGGTAGAGAACAATGAGCAGTTCTTC. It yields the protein CASSLNRVENNEQFF.

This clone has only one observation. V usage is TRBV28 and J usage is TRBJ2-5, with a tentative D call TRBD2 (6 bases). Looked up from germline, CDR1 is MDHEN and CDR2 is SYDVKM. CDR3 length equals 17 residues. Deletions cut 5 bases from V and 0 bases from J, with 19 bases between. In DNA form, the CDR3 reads TGTGCCAGCAGTCGGGGGTATCGGGGGAGCTACCAAGAGACCCAGTACTTC. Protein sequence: CASSRGYRGSYQETQYF.

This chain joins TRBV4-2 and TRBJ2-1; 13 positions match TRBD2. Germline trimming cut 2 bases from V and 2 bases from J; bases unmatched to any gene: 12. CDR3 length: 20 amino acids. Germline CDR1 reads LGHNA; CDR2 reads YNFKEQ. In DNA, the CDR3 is TGTGCCAGCAGCCAAACCCACGGGACTAGCGGGGTCCCTCCCTACAATGAGCAGTTCTTC. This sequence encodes CASSQTHGTSGVPPYNEQFF.

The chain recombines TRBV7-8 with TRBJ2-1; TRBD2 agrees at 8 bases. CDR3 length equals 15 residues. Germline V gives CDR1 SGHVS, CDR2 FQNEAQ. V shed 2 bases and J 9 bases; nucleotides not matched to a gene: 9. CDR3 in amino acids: CASSLYLGRAGEQFF. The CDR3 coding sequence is TGTGCCAGCAGCTTATATCTCGGGAGGGCGGGTGAGCAGTTCTTC.

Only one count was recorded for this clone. The CDR3 region is CASRLRDGINYGYTF. The DNA for the CDR3 is TGTGCCAGCAGGTTGCGGGACGGAATAAACTATGGCTACACCTTC. The gene calls are TRBV9 and TRBJ1-2; a possible D gene is TRBD1 (5 bases). Germline CDR1 reads SGDLS; CDR2 reads YYNGEE. Trimming pared 5 bases from V and 2 bases from J, leaving 16 bases between. The CDR3 length is 15 residues.

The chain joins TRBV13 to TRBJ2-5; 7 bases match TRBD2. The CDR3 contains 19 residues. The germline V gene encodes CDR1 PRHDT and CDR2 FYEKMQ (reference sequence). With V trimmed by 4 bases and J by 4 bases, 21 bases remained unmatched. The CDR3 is CASSSYRGEWVGRLETQYF. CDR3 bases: TGTGCCAGCAGCTCGTACCGGGGAGAGTGGGTCGGGAGGTTAGAGACCCAGTACTTC.

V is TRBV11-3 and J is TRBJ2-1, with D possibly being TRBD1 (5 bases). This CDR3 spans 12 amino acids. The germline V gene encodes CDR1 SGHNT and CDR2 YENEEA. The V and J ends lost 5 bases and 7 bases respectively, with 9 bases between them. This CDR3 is CASSTQGNEQFF. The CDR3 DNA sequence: TGTGCCAGCAGCACTCAGGGTAATGAGCAGTTCTTC.

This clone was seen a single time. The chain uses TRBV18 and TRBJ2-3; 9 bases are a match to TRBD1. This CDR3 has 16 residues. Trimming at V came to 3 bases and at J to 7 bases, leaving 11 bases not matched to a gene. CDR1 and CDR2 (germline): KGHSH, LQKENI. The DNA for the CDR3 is TGTGCCAGCTCACCCGGGTTGGACAGGGGATCGAATACGCAGTATTTT. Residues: CASSPGLDRGSNTQYF.

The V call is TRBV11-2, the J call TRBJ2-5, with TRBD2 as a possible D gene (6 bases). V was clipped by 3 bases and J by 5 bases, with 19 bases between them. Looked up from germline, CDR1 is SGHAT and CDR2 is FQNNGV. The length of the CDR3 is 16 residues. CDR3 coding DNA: TGTGCCAGCAGCTTCAGAGGTAGCGGAGCCATGGAGACCCAGTACTTC. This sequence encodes CASSFRGSGAMETQYF. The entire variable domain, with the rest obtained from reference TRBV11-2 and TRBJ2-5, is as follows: EAGVAQSPRYKIIEKRQSVAFWCNPISGHATLYWYQQILGQGPKLLIQFQNNGVVDDSQLPKDRFSAERLKGVDSTLKIQPAKLEDSAVYLCASSFRGSGAMETQYFGPGTRLLVL.

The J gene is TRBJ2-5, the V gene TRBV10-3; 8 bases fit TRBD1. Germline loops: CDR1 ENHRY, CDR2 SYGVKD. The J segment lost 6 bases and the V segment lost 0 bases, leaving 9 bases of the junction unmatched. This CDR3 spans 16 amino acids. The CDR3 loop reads CAISESSAGGGKTQYF. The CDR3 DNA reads TGTGCCATCAGTGAGTCATCGGCAGGGGGCGGGAAGACCCAGTACTTC.

The CDR3 spells CASSQGQGVYNEQFF. The CDR3, as DNA: TGTGCCAGCAGCCAGGGACAGGGAGTCTACAATGAGCAGTTCTTC. The chain employs TRBV3-1 (or the pseudogene TRBV3-2) and TRBJ2-1, with 9 positions matching TRBD1. The CDR3 is 15 amino acids. Germline V lookup: CDR1 LGHDT, CDR2 YNNKEL (reference sequence). The junction had 3 bases not matched to a gene; V was cut back by 3 bases and J by 3 bases.

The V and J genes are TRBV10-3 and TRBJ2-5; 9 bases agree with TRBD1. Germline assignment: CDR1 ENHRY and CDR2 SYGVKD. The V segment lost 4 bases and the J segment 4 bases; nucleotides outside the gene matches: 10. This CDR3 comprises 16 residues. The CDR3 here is CAISAAGQGGTETQYF. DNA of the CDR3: TGTGCCATCAGTGCGGCGGGACAGGGAGGTACAGAGACCCAGTACTTC.